The entry that follows covers one TCR beta chain sequence. The length of the CDR3 is 12 residues. The germline V gene encodes CDR1 GTSNPN and CDR2 SVGIG (reference sequence). V dropped 8 bases and J dropped 6 bases, with 16 bases sitting between them. These data belong to a study of identical twins. TCRdb reprocessed the 5' RACE reads with MiXCR, giving one entry per CDR3 protein. In the table there are fewer than 900,000 distinct CDR3 sequences, around a sixth of which are singletons. These same records also appear under a second study, on T cells expressing NK-cell markers.

The chain uses TRBV30 and TRBJ1-1; D perhaps matches TRBD1 (6 bases). The receptor was isolated from a woman between 18 and 29 years old in good health. Sequencing used PBMCs. The CDR3 DNA follows: TGTGCCGGTCACAGGGTCTCGGCTGAAGCTTTCTTT. Its translation: CAGHRVSAEAFF.